The 9 T cell receptor beta chains below come from one sample, sequenced in a study of cytomegalovirus exposure and HLA in healthy donors. PCR used 60 Vbeta primers and 13 Jbeta primers. Repertoires were generated with immunoSEQ multiplex PCR, while TCRdb's copy carries only in-frame clones and drops some. Among about 95,000 clones listed, roughly four fifths were seen once. Sequenced: PBMCs. These receptors were collected from a man aged 25-45 years in good health and CMV-seropositive.

The chain joins TRBV4-2 to TRBJ2-5; 8 nucleotides agree with TRBD2. With V trimmed by 4 bases and J by 0 bases, 4 bases remained unmatched. Germline CDR1 is LGHNA and CDR2 is YNFKEQ. This CDR3 has 15 amino acids. The CDR3 DNA is TGTGCCAGCAGCCCCACTAGCGGCAACCAAGAGACCCAGTACTTC. The encoded protein is CASSPTSGNQETQYF.

This chain uses TRBV9 with TRBJ2-1; 7 nucleotides agree with TRBD2. The germline V gene encodes CDR1 SGDLS and CDR2 YYNGEE. V shed 1 base and J 3 bases; nucleotides not matched to a gene: 4. The CDR3 loop spans 15 amino acids. CDR3 sequence: CASSVTAGLYNEQFF. The CDR3 DNA follows: TGTGCCAGCAGCGTAACAGCGGGGCTCTACAATGAGCAGTTCTTC.

The genes are TRBV5-1 and TRBJ1-5; D may be TRBD1 (6 bases). This CDR3 is built from 14 residues. The V end lost 0 bases, the J end lost 3 bases, and 7 bases lay between the germline ends. Germline CDR1 reads SGHRS; CDR2 reads YFSETQ. CDR3 sequence reads: CASSLGQANQPQHF. CDR3 bases: TGCGCCAGCAGCTTGGGACAGGCCAATCAGCCCCAGCATTTT.

The chain couples TRBV29-1 to TRBJ2-3; 11 bases map to TRBD2. The CDR3 length is 17 residues. Germline V gene lookup returns CDR1 SQVTM and CDR2 ANQGSEA. Germline trimming cut 2 bases from V and 4 bases from J; bases unmatched to any gene: 11. This CDR3 is CSVEPLRLAGRADTQYF. CDR3 in DNA: TGCAGCGTTGAACCCCTTCGACTAGCGGGACGGGCAGATACGCAGTATTTT.

The chain joins TRBV2 to TRBJ2-3; D is perhaps TRBD1 (6 bases). The germline CDR1 and CDR2 sequences are SNHLY and FYNNEI. V shed 2 bases and J shed 2 bases, with 8 bases lying between them. This CDR3 has 14 amino acids. Written as DNA, the CDR3 is TGTGCCAGCAGTGAATCAGGGGTCACAGATACGCAGTATTTT. It encodes CASSESGVTDTQYF.

Concerning this clone itself: Other nucleotide sequences from this sample produce the same CDR3. V usage is TRBV28 and J usage is TRBJ2-7, with 7 bases identical to TRBD2. Germline V lookup: CDR1 MDHEN, CDR2 SYDVKM. The CDR3 is 18 residues long. Trimming cost V 6 bases and J 0 bases; bases outside gene matches: 17. The CDR3 protein is CASSPVRDYPRSSYEQYF. Written as DNA, the CDR3 is TGTGCCAGCAGCCCGGTCCGGGACTACCCTCGGAGCTCCTACGAGCAGTACTTC.

V usage is TRBV7-2 and J usage is TRBJ2-7, with 11 bases fitting TRBD2. Losses at the gene ends were 5 bases for V and 2 bases for J; bases not matched to a gene: 5. This CDR3 contains 15 residues. CDR1 is SGHTA, CDR2 FQGNSA, per germline. CDR3 amino acids: CASSPRTSGPYEQYF. The DNA of the CDR3 is TGTGCCAGCAGCCCTAGGACTAGCGGGCCCTACGAGCAGTACTTC.

This chain connects TRBV5-6 to TRBJ2-7; D perhaps matches TRBD2 (5 bases). CDR3 size: 14 residues. Trimming removed 2 bases at V and 6 bases at J, with 15 bases between. Germline V gene data show CDR1 as SGHDT and CDR2 as YYEEEE. In DNA form, the CDR3 reads TGTGCCAGCAGCTTTCAGCGAGGGAGCGGCGAGCAGTACTTC. As protein: CASSFQRGSGEQYF.

This clone was found a few times. J is TRBJ2-5 and V is TRBV7-6; 10 bases line up with TRBD2. Trimming removed 2 bases from V and 0 bases from J; junction bases left unmatched: 12. In germline, CDR1 is SGHVS, CDR2 FNYEAQ. This CDR3 spans 19 amino acids. In nucleotides, the CDR3 is TGTGCCAGCAGCTTACGGGGTGGGACTAGCGCCAGATACCAAGAGACCCAGTACTTC. Amino acid sequence: CASSLRGGTSARYQETQYF.